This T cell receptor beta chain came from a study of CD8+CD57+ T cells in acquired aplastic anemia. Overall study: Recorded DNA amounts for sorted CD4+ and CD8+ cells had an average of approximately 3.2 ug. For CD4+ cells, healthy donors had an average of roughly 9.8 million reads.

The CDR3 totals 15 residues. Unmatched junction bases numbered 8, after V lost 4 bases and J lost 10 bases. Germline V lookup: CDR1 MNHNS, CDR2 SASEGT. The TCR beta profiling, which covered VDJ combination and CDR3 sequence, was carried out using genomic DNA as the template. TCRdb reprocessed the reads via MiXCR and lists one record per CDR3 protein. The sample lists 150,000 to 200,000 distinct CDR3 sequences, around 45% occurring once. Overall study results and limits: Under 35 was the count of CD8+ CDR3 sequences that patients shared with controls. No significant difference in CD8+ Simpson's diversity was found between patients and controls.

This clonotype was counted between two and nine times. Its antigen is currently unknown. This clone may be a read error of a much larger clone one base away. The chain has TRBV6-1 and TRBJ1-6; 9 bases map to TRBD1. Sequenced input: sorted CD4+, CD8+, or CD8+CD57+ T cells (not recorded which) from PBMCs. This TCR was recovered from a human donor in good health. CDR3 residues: CASSGVQGAGSPLHF. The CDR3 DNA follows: TGTGCCAGCAGTGGAGTACAGGGGGCAGGCTCACCCCTCCACTTT.